This T cell receptor beta chain was captured by sequencing in a study of regulatory T cells in long-lasting Graves disease. Regarding time point: newly diagnosed GD, antithyroid drugs for less than 3 months. Making the TCR library involved RNA that had been extracted from PBMCs. Trimming shortened V by 1 base and J by 11 bases, and 6 bases separated the two germline ends. Germline values: CDR1 SNHLY, CDR2 FYNNEI. This CDR3 region has 11 residues. According to the study, TCR beta libraries were built with iRepertoire HTBI primers and CDR3-region Arm-PCR. MiXCR, run by TCRdb on the multiplex PCR reads, gives a single entry per CDR3 protein. Here the sample spans 500,000 to 700,000 distinct CDR3 sequences, roughly 15% being singletons. The sample holds many counts of this clonotype. This sample also belongs to another study, concerning T cells in Graves' hyperthyroidism and ophthalmopathy.

The chain links TRBV2 to TRBJ2-1; D unclear. The TCR originated in a woman aged 25 to 45 with Graves disease. Here the sequenced sample was peripheral blood mononuclear cells (PBMCs), taken at new diagnosis, from a patient treated with antithyroid drugs. The CDR3 DNA is TGTGCCAGCAGTGAAGGGGATCAGCAGTTCTTC. Translation gives CASSEGDQQFF. The whole variable domain, filled in from reference TRBV2 and TRBJ2-1, reads EPEVTQTPSHQVTQMGQEVILRCVPISNHLYFYWYRQILGQKVEFLVSFYNNEISEKSEIFDDQFSVERPDGSNFTLKIRSTKLEDSAMYFCASSEGDQQFFGPGTRLTVL.